This T cell receptor (beta chain) is from a study of shared clonotypes between healthy human individuals. Study-wide background: Donors consisted of a couple of women and a few men between 18 and 49. General study findings and limits: Researchers sampled only blood; tissue repertoires likely differ.

In regard to this clone: Its specificity is not known.

Replicate PCRs run on sorted subsets employed approximately 0.2 ug DNA, approximately 30,000 T cell genomes. As handled by the study authors: Junction-only immunoSEQ sequences carried no quality scores, so filtering differed. The repertoire was sequenced with immunoSEQ multiplex PCR; TCRdb's copy has only in-frame clones and lacks some. D and trimming were read from the DNA, whereas the V and J calls and clone size are those reported in that table. This table holds hundreds of thousands of clones, approximately 96% found once. The germline CDR1 and CDR2 sequences are MGHDK and SYGVNS. The CDR3 has 15 residues. V lost 1 base and J lost 0, with 7 bases in between. It was CD45RO-negative cells, positively selected for CCR7, that made up naive CD8 cells, with terminally differentiated effector memory CD45RA+ cells excluded.

The receptor was isolated from a woman aged 30 to 39 in good health. The chain combines TRBV25-1 with TRBJ2-1; perhaps TRBD2 as D (5 bases). Sequencing was carried out using naive CD8+ T cells sorted from blood. The CDR3: CASSEFGSSYNEQFF. The CDR3 DNA follows: TGTGCCAGCAGTGAATTTGGGAGCTCCTACAATGAGCAGTTCTTC.